One sample yielded the 7 T cell receptor beta chains listed below, sequenced in a study of human T cells and chemical hapten exposure. Noted time point: pre-sensitization, week 0. As to treatment: therapeutic diphenylcyclopropenone sensitization with weekly scalp DPC. TCRdb recomputed calls from the RACE reads with MiXCR, one row per CDR3 protein. Among a few hundred thousand distinct CDR3 sequences listed, 7.5% to 9% were seen once. Here the sequenced sample was whole blood, taken in connection with sensitization to the hapten diphenylcyclopropenone (DPC). These TCRs come from a woman between 35 and 50 years old with alopecia areata. Some clones in this sample may be carry-over from other donors' samples.

The CDR3 loop is CATGQGGYEQYF. CDR3 in DNA: TGTGCCACCGGACAGGGGGGGTACGAGCAGTACTTC. V usage is TRBV6-1 and J usage is TRBJ2-7, with 10 bases aligning to TRBD1. Germline values: CDR1 MNHNS, CDR2 SASEGT. V gave up 10 bases and J gave up 4 bases; unmatched junction bases: 4. CDR3 length: 12 amino acids.

This rearrangement joins TRBV12-5 to TRBJ2-2; unclear D gene. The length of the CDR3 is 16 residues. From germline, CDR1 is LGHNT and CDR2 FRNRAP. Trimming left V 1 base short and J 4 bases short, with 13 bases between. The CDR3 is CASGLDTHVGTGELFF. The DNA of the CDR3 is TGTGCTAGTGGTTTGGATACCCACGTGGGCACCGGGGAGCTGTTTTTT.

This clonotype turned up a few times. The chain is built from TRBV7-2 and TRBJ1-5, with unresolved D. CDR1 and CDR2 (germline): SGHTA, FQGNSA. The CDR3 runs 15 residues. V was shortened by 1 base and J by 7 bases, with 14 bases between the two germline ends. The CDR3 nucleotides are TGTGCCAGCAGCTTAGGGGGTCAAGGATCACAGCCCCAGCATTTT. Amino acid sequence: CASSLGGQGSQPQHF.

The chain employs TRBV24-1 and TRBJ2-3; 7 bases agree with TRBD1. This CDR3 comprises 18 residues. The V and J ends lost 3 bases and 2 bases, in that order; junction bases with no gene match: 13. Germline assignment: CDR1 KGHDR and CDR2 SFDVKD. This CDR3 reads CATSDPNQRDRITDTQYF. The CDR3 coding sequence is TGTGCCACCAGTGATCCAAACCAACGGGACAGAATCACAGATACGCAGTATTTT.

In its sample, this clonotype was seen a few times. This chain connects TRBV2 to TRBJ2-2; 9 bases fit TRBD1. Germline V gives CDR1 SNHLY, CDR2 FYNNEI. The CDR3 covers 14 residues. V dropped 8 bases and J dropped 5; count of bases not matched to a gene: 6. CDR3 amino acids: CASGTGLGTGELFF. In nucleotides, the CDR3 is TGTGCCAGCGGGACAGGGTTGGGGACCGGGGAGCTGTTTTTT.

The chain joins TRBV7-9 to TRBJ2-5; possible D gene TRBD1, 5 bases. V was clipped by 5 bases and J by 1 base, with 11 bases between them. The CDR3 runs to 14 residues. Germline values: CDR1 SEHNR, CDR2 FQNEAQ (reference sequence). DNA of the CDR3: TGTGCCAGCAGCCCCTACGACAGCCAAGAGACCCAGTACTTC. It codes for CASSPYDSQETQYF.

The chain couples TRBV7-2 to TRBJ2-1; 14 nucleotides align to TRBD2. Trimming took 4 bases from V and 13 from J; bases not matched to a gene: 6. Germline V gene sequence: CDR1 SGHTA, CDR2 FQGNSA. The CDR3 sequence is 14 residues long. Here the CDR3 DNA reads TGTGCCAGCAGCTCCGGACTAGCGGGAGGACGACAGTTCTTC. It is translated as CASSSGLAGGRQFF.